Shown below are 10 T cell receptor beta chains from a single sample sequenced in a study of cytomegalovirus exposure and HLA in healthy donors (dated by TCRdb to 2017 to 2019). The method was the immunoSEQ multiplex PCR assay. Not all clones reach the TCRdb copy of this immuneACCESS table, which keeps in-frame sequences only. Checked studies attribute under half of the gap to unresolved V genes and leave the rest unexplained. This sample has approximately 170,000 clones in its table, and about 90% of those were observed once. The top ten clones comprise over 2.5% of the sample. The sample was PBMCs. The receptors were gathered from a woman between 18 and 29 years old in good health and CMV-seropositive.

The chain employs TRBV14 and TRBJ2-7; D may be TRBD1 (5 bases). Germline V gene sequence: CDR1 SGHDN, CDR2 FVKESK. The V gene lost 3 bases and the J gene lost 7 bases, with 7 bases spanning the gap. The CDR3 contains 11 residues. CDR3 amino acids: CASSQGREQYF. CDR3 nucleotide sequence: TGTGCCAGCAGCCAGGGGCGAGAGCAGTACTTC.

This chain connects TRBV19 to TRBJ1-1, with D unresolved. CDR3 length: 13 amino acids. V was trimmed by 3 bases and J by 2 bases, leaving 7 bases between them. Per the germline V gene, CDR1 is LNHDA and CDR2 is SQIVND (reference sequence). The CDR3 DNA is TGTGCCAGTAGTATCCCGGGAAACACTGAAGCTTTCTTT. It specifies CASSIPGNTEAFF.

This clone has just a few counts. The rearrangement joins TRBV4-2 to TRBJ2-1; D may be TRBD2 (6 bases). Germline CDR1 reads LGHNA; CDR2 reads YNFKEQ. The CDR3 covers 20 residues. Trimming pared 7 bases from V and 0 bases from J, leaving 28 bases between. The CDR3 is CASTDRGQWEAGSSYNEQFF. DNA for the CDR3: TGTGCCAGCACTGACCGAGGTCAATGGGAGGCGGGCAGCTCCTACAATGAGCAGTTCTTC.

The V call is TRBV19, the J call TRBJ2-1; 15 nucleotides agree with TRBD2. Per germline, CDR1 LNHDA and CDR2 SQIVND (reference sequence). The junction had 9 bases not matched to a gene; V was cut back by 6 bases and J by 3 bases. The CDR3 is made up of 18 amino acids. The CDR3 region has the DNA TGTGCCAGTAGCCCCGGGACTAGCGGGGGGAAATTCTACAATGAGCAGTTCTTC. Its protein is CASSPGTSGGKFYNEQFF. Full variable domain (missing parts from reference TRBV19 and TRBJ2-1): DGGITQSPKYLFRKEGQNVTLSCEQNLNHDAMYWYRQDPGQGLRLIYYSQIVNDFQKGDIAEGYSVSREKKESFPLTVTSAQKNPTAFYLCASSPGTSGGKFYNEQFFGPGTRLTVL.

This clone was observed a single time. The V call is TRBV2, the J call TRBJ2-3; TRBD2 matches 8 bases. The germline V gene encodes CDR1 SNHLY and CDR2 FYNNEI. V was pared by 5 bases and J by 0 bases, with 13 bases of the junction left unmatched. The CDR3 is made up of 18 amino acids. CDR3 in DNA: TGTGCCAGCAGTTACAGCCTCACGCGGGGGGACAGCACAGATACGCAGTATTTT. Protein product: CASSYSLTRGDSTDTQYF.

The chain couples TRBV27 to TRBJ2-7; maybe TRBD2 (5 bases). The germline gives CDR1 MNHEY, CDR2 SMNVEV (reference sequence). Trimming shortened V by 2 bases and J by 1 base, and 6 bases separated the two germline ends. The CDR3 contains 13 residues. In nucleotides, the CDR3 is TGTGCCAGCAGTTTAGGGAGATCCTACGAGCAGTACTTC. Protein product: CASSLGRSYEQYF.

The chain couples TRBV5-1 to TRBJ1-1; 10 nucleotides line up with TRBD1. Germline V gives CDR1 SGHRS, CDR2 YFSETQ. The CDR3 is made up of 15 amino acids. V dropped 2 bases and J dropped 5; count of bases not matched to a gene: 6. The CDR3 coding sequence is TGCGCCAGCAGCTTCGCGACAGGGGGCTCGACTGAAGCTTTCTTT. Residues: CASSFATGGSTEAFF.

V and J are TRBV19 and TRBJ2-7; 8 bases align to TRBD1. Per germline, CDR1 LNHDA and CDR2 SQIVND (reference sequence). This CDR3 has 14 residues. V shed 5 bases, J shed 9 bases, and the junction held 12 bases outside the gene matches. The CDR3 region has the DNA TGTGCCAGTAGTCCCGGGACAGGTGAATGGGGGCAGTACTTC. Protein product: CASSPGTGEWGQYF. The full variable domain, rest sourced from reference TRBV19 and TRBJ2-7, is DGGITQSPKYLFRKEGQNVTLSCEQNLNHDAMYWYRQDPGQGLRLIYYSQIVNDFQKGDIAEGYSVSREKKESFPLTVTSAQKNPTAFYLCASSPGTGEWGQYFGPGTRLTVT.

In DNA form, the CDR3 reads TGTGCCAGCACCAACCAAGGAGGCCCCGATGAGCAGTTCTTC. Translated, it gives CASTNQGGPDEQFF. The chain has TRBV28 and TRBJ2-1, with a possible D match to TRBD2 (5 bases). Germline CDR1 is MDHEN and CDR2 is SYDVKM. The CDR3 is made up of 14 amino acids. V was clipped by 7 bases and J by 8 bases, with 18 bases between them.

A single count supports this clone. The V and J genes are TRBV6-5 and TRBJ2-5; 10 bases agree with TRBD1. V shed 5 bases and J 6 bases; nucleotides not matched to a gene: 6. The CDR3 contains 14 residues. Germline V gene data show CDR1 as MNHEY and CDR2 as SVGAGI. CDR3 bases: TGTGCCAGCAGTGTGACAGGGGGCCAGCAGACCCAGTACTTC. Its translation: CASSVTGGQQTQYF.